This is a list of T cell receptor beta chains from one sample in a study of beta chain features in type 1 diabetes. The assay was immunoSEQ multiplex PCR, and TCRdb's table has in-frame clones only and misses some. The sample contains 200,000 to 250,000 clones, about 26% of which appear only once. Sample: central memory CD4+ T cells from blood. All receptors come from a man aged 25 to 40 in good health. CDR3s include the opening cysteine and the closing phenylalanine or tryptophan. Fields, in order: clone size, V gene, J gene, D gene, CDR3 protein, CDR3 DNA. The D gene is left open where the match is weak. Rows may omit the clone size; those that give it use once, few, many or a size class.

clone_size: few; v_call: TRBV5-1; j_call: TRBJ2-1; d_call: -; cdr3_aa: CASSLGQPPYNEQFF; cdr3_nt: TGCGCCAGCAGCTTGGGGCAGCCTCCATACAATGAGCAGTTCTTC
clone_size: -; v_call: TRBV29-1; j_call: TRBJ2-3; d_call: -; cdr3_aa: CSVEESPDTQYF; cdr3_nt: TGCAGCGTTGAGGAATCCCCAGATACGCAGTATTTT
clone_size: -; v_call: TRBV7-2; j_call: TRBJ2-2; d_call: TRBD2; cdr3_aa: CASSLGGRLAVNTGELFF; cdr3_nt: TGTGCCAGCAGCTTAGGGGGGCGACTAGCGGTGAACACCGGGGAGCTGTTTTTT
clone_size: -; v_call: TRBV2; j_call: TRBJ2-3; d_call: TRBD2; cdr3_aa: CASSDLAGGTDTQYF; cdr3_nt: TGTGCCAGCAGTGATCTAGCGGGAGGGACAGATACGCAGTATTTT
clone_size: few; v_call: TRBV5-4; j_call: TRBJ1-2; d_call: -; cdr3_aa: CASSVRSVYGYTF; cdr3_nt: TGTGCCAGCAGCGTCCGGTCAGTCTATGGCTACACCTTC
clone_size: once; v_call: TRBV7-6; j_call: TRBJ2-1; d_call: -; cdr3_aa: CASSPNLDYNEQFF; cdr3_nt: TGTGCCAGCAGCCCAAATTTGGATTACAATGAGCAGTTCTTC
clone_size: few; v_call: TRBV6-5; j_call: TRBJ2-3; d_call: TRBD2; cdr3_aa: CASSYGRGATDTQYF; cdr3_nt: TGTGCCAGCAGTTACGGGCGGGGGGCCACAGATACGCAGTATTTT
clone_size: -; v_call: TRBV18; j_call: TRBJ1-2; d_call: -; cdr3_aa: CASSPVQGAYGYTF; cdr3_nt: TGTGCCAGCTCACCGGTTCAAGGAGCTTATGGCTACACCTTC
clone_size: -; v_call: TRBV30; j_call: TRBJ1-1; d_call: -; cdr3_aa: CAWTPAVYTEAFF; cdr3_nt: TGTGCCTGGACCCCAGCGGTTTACACTGAAGCTTTCTTT
clone_size: -; v_call: TRBV29-1; j_call: TRBJ1-1; d_call: TRBD1; cdr3_aa: CSVEGDSQYSIGFF; cdr3_nt: TGCAGCGTTGAGGGGGACAGCCAGTACAGTATCGGTTTCTTT
clone_size: -; v_call: TRBV2; j_call: TRBJ2-3; d_call: TRBD2; cdr3_aa: CASSARRGVTDTQYF; cdr3_nt: TGTGCCAGCAGTGCCCGGCGGGGGGTCACAGATACGCAGTATTTT
clone_size: -; v_call: TRBV15; j_call: TRBJ1-4; d_call: TRBD1; cdr3_aa: CATSRDIGQGNEKLFF; cdr3_nt: TGTGCCACCAGCAGAGATATCGGACAGGGGAATGAAAAACTGTTTTTT
clone_size: few; v_call: TRBV28; j_call: TRBJ2-1; d_call: -; cdr3_aa: CAGRTNNEQFF; cdr3_nt: TGTGCTGGCCGGACAAACAATGAGCAGTTCTTC
clone_size: -; v_call: TRBV7-2; j_call: TRBJ2-2; d_call: TRBD1; cdr3_aa: CASRDRAAGELFF; cdr3_nt: TGTGCCAGCAGGGACAGGGCCGCCGGGGAGCTGTTTTTT
clone_size: -; v_call: TRBV30; j_call: TRBJ1-3; d_call: -; cdr3_aa: CAWSLGTGNTIYF; cdr3_nt: TGTGCCTGGAGTTTGGGAACTGGAAACACCATATATTTT
clone_size: few; v_call: TRBV5-1; j_call: TRBJ2-3; d_call: TRBD1; cdr3_aa: CASSLRDRSEDTQYF; cdr3_nt: TGCGCCAGCAGCTTGAGGGACAGGAGTGAAGATACGCAGTATTTT
clone_size: -; v_call: TRBV7-2; j_call: TRBJ2-3; d_call: -; cdr3_aa: CASSLGEGTDTQYF; cdr3_nt: TGTGCCAGCAGCTTAGGGGAAGGGACAGATACGCAGTATTTT
clone_size: -; v_call: TRBV28; j_call: TRBJ2-5; d_call: -; cdr3_aa: CASSGVRETQYF; cdr3_nt: TGTGCCAGCTCCGGGGTCCGGGAGACCCAGTACTTC
clone_size: few; v_call: TRBV18; j_call: TRBJ2-5; d_call: -; cdr3_aa: CASSPRGKGETQYF; cdr3_nt: TGTGCCAGCTCACCGAGAGGGAAGGGAGAGACCCAGTACTTC
clone_size: -; v_call: TRBV4-1; j_call: TRBJ2-1; d_call: TRBD2; cdr3_aa: CASSQDKERGRDEQFF; cdr3_nt: TGCGCCAGCAGCCAAGATAAGGAGCGGGGCAGGGATGAGCAGTTCTTC
clone_size: -; v_call: TRBV30; j_call: TRBJ2-1; d_call: TRBD2; cdr3_aa: CASSASGRAVEQFF; cdr3_nt: TGTGCCTCATCGGCGAGCGGGAGGGCCGTTGAGCAGTTCTTC
clone_size: -; v_call: TRBV2; j_call: TRBJ1-5; d_call: -; cdr3_aa: CASSGVNSNQPQHF; cdr3_nt: TGTGCCAGCAGTGGAGTGAATAGCAATCAGCCCCAGCATTTT
clone_size: many; v_call: TRBV30; j_call: TRBJ2-7; d_call: -; cdr3_aa: CAWSKGNEQYF; cdr3_nt: TGTGCCTGGAGTAAGGGTAACGAGCAGTACTTC
clone_size: many; v_call: TRBV4-1; j_call: TRBJ2-7; d_call: -; cdr3_aa: CASSQEGADSSYEQYF; cdr3_nt: TGCGCCAGCAGCCAAGAGGGGGCAGATAGCTCCTACGAGCAGTACTTC
clone_size: few; v_call: TRBV5-1; j_call: TRBJ2-5; d_call: -; cdr3_aa: CASSPMTRGGLETQYF; cdr3_nt: TGCGCCAGCAGCCCCATGACTAGAGGGGGTTTAGAGACCCAGTACTTC
clone_size: -; v_call: TRBV6-5; j_call: TRBJ2-1; d_call: TRBD2; cdr3_aa: CASSWGTSGMYRFF; cdr3_nt: TGTGCCAGCAGTTGGGGGACTAGCGGGATGTATAGGTTCTTC
clone_size: few; v_call: TRBV30; j_call: TRBJ2-5; d_call: -; cdr3_aa: CAWSAETQYF; cdr3_nt: TGTGCCTGGAGTGCAGAGACCCAGTACTTC
clone_size: few; v_call: TRBV21-1; j_call: TRBJ1-5; d_call: -; cdr3_aa: CASSTSAKPQHF; cdr3_nt: TGTGCCAGCAGCACTTCCGCAAAGCCCCAGCATTTT